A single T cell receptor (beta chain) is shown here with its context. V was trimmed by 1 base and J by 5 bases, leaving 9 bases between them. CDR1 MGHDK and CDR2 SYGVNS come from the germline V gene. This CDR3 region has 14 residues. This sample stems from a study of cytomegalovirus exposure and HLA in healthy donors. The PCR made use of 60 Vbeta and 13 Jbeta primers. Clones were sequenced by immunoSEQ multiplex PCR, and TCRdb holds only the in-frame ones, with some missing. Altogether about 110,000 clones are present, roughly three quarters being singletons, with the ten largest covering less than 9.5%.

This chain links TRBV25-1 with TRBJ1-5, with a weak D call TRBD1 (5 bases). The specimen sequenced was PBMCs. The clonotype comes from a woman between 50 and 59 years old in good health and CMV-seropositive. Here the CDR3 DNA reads TGTGCCAGCAGTGAATCGCAGGGCGATCAGCCCCAGCATTTT. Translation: CASSESQGDQPQHF. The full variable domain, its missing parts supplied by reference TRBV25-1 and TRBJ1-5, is EADIYQTPRYLVIGTGKKITLECSQTMGHDKMYWYQQDPGMELHLIHYSYGVNSTEKGDLSSESTVSRIRTEHFPLTLESARPSHTSQYLCASSESQGDQPQHFGDGTRLSIL.